These T cell receptor beta chains were read from a single sample in a study of blood T cell repertoires in COVID-19. Assay used: immunoSEQ multiplex PCR; TCRdb lists only in-frame clones, some missing. This sample has over 150,000 clones, with about 83% found just once. The sequenced material came from peripheral blood. The receptors here all came from a woman of 80 years or more with acute or convalescent COVID-19. CDR3s include the opening cysteine and the closing phenylalanine or tryptophan. The D gene is left open where the match is weak. The size field is filled for only some rows; it gives once, few, many or a size class.

j_call v_call d_call clone_size cdr3_aa cdr3_nt
TRBJ1-2 TRBV28 TRBD1 NA CASFPGQIYGYTF TGTGCCAGTTTCCCGGGACAGATATATGGCTACACCTTC
TRBJ1-6 TRBV30 NA NA CAWSYRDNSPLHF TGTGCCTGGAGTTACAGGGACAATTCACCCCTCCACTTT
TRBJ1-5 TRBV6-2/TRBV6-3 TRBD1 NA CASSYPGTGVSVQPQHF TGTGCCAGCAGTTACCCCGGGACAGGGGTTTCTGTTCAGCCCCAGCATTTT
TRBJ2-3 TRBV7-3 TRBD2 NA CATRLAGGNTDTQYF TGTGCCACCAGACTAGCGGGGGGGAACACAGATACGCAGTATTTT
TRBJ1-5 TRBV6-1 TRBD1 once CASSGTGTGVHQPQHF TGTGCCAGCAGTGGAACCGGGACAGGGGTTCATCAGCCCCAGCATTTT
TRBJ2-7 TRBV5-4 NA NA CASSLSRRDEQYF TGTGCCAGCAGCTTAAGTAGGAGAGACGAGCAGTACTTC
TRBJ1-1 TRBV6-5 NA NA CASSLPGGQRTEAFF TGTGCCAGCAGTTTACCGGGCGGGCAACGCACTGAAGCTTTCTTT
TRBJ2-7 TRBV3-1/TRBV3-2 TRBD2 NA CASSRVPAGGYEQYF TGTGCCAGCAGCCGAGTCCCGGCGGGAGGGTACGAGCAGTACTTC
TRBJ2-3 TRBV7-9 NA NA CASSRPDSGDTQYF TGTGCCAGCAGCAGACCCGACTCCGGGGATACGCAGTATTTT
TRBJ2-1 TRBV7-2 TRBD1 NA CASSRDRVGHEQFF TGTGCCAGCAGCCGGGACAGGGTAGGTCATGAGCAGTTCTTC
TRBJ2-7 TRBV5-1 NA once CASSLEGHRVYEQYF TGCGCCAGCAGCTTGGAGGGACACCGAGTCTACGAGCAGTACTTC
TRBJ2-1 TRBV5-1 TRBD2 once CASSLSGGPYNEQFF TGCGCCAGCAGCCTTAGCGGGGGGCCCTACAATGAGCAGTTCTTC
TRBJ2-2 TRBV7-2 TRBD2 NA CASSLAGLAVTGELFF TGTGCCAGCAGCTTAGCTGGGCTAGCGGTCACCGGGGAGCTGTTTTTT
TRBJ2-1 TRBV7-2 NA NA CASSMRETTRVFF TGTGCCAGCAGCATGAGGGAGACCACCCGGGTGTTCTTC
TRBJ1-1 TRBV4-3 NA NA CASSQDPLMNTEAFF TGCGCCAGCAGCCAAGACCCCTTAATGAACACTGAAGCTTTCTTT
TRBJ1-1 TRBV30 NA NA CAWCRGRNTEAFF TGTGCCTGGTGTAGGGGGAGAAACACTGAAGCTTTCTTT
TRBJ1-5 TRBV20-1 TRBD1 NA CSASADRAASNQPQHF TGCAGTGCTAGTGCAGACAGGGCGGCAAGCAATCAGCCCCAGCATTTT
TRBJ2-2 TRBV4-1 NA NA CASSRGLPGTGELFF TGCGCCAGCAGCCGAGGGCTACCGGGCACCGGGGAGCTGTTTTTT
TRBJ2-7 TRBV6-2/TRBV6-3 NA once CASSFVVYEQYF TGTGCCAGCAGCTTCGTAGTGTACGAGCAGTACTTC
TRBJ1-2 TRBV28 NA NA CASSLQRAKGYTF TGTGCCAGCAGTTTACAGCGAGCGAAGGGCTACACCTTC
TRBJ2-2 TRBV25-1 NA NA CASNHRVDGELFF TGTGCCAGCAATCACAGGGTGGACGGGGAGCTGTTTTTT
TRBJ1-5 TRBV24-1 NA NA CATSGAGTNNQPQHF TGTGCCACCAGTGGCGCGGGGACGAACAATCAGCCCCAGCATTTT
TRBJ1-2 TRBV7-8 NA NA CASSEGRAGYTF TGTGCCAGCAGCGAGGGTAGGGCTGGCTACACCTTC
TRBJ2-2 TRBV11-3 TRBD1 NA CASSLGDRSTGELFF TGTGCCAGCAGCCTCGGGGACAGGTCGACCGGGGAGCTGTTTTTT
TRBJ2-7 TRBV5-6 NA few CASSLQRGEQYF TGTGCCAGCAGCTTGCAAAGGGGGGAGCAGTACTTC
TRBJ2-7 TRBV7-2 TRBD2 NA CASSARSGSSVEQYF TGTGCCAGCAGCGCCCGTAGCGGGAGCTCGGTCGAGCAGTACTTC
TRBJ1-4 TRBV5-4 NA NA CASSEGATNEKLFF TGTGCCAGCAGCGAGGGGGCAACTAATGAAAAACTGTTTTTT
TRBJ1-1 TRBV5-1 NA few CASSLKRNTEAFF TGCGCCAGCAGCTTAAAGAGAAACACTGAAGCTTTCTTT
TRBJ1-2 TRBV6-6 TRBD1 NA CASSYSGQGNAGYTF TGTGCCAGCAGTTACTCGGGACAGGGGAACGCTGGCTACACCTTC
TRBJ1-2 TRBV7-9 NA NA CASSTSGTPHGYTF TGTGCCAGCAGCACGAGCGGGACACCTCATGGCTACACCTTC
TRBJ2-3 TRBV7-3 TRBD2 NA CASSPSGATAVGQYF TGTGCCAGCAGCCCAAGCGGGGCTACCGCAGTTGGGCAGTATTTT
TRBJ1-2 TRBV30 NA NA CAWSAGISGYTF TGTGCCTGGAGCGCCGGGATCTCTGGCTACACCTTC
TRBJ1-3 TRBV28 NA NA CASSLTASGNTIYF TGTGCCAGCAGTTTGACAGCCTCTGGAAACACCATATATTTT
TRBJ1-1 TRBV15 NA few CATSSITGPNTEAFF TGTGCCACCAGCAGTATAACAGGGCCGAACACTGAAGCTTTCTTT
TRBJ2-1 TRBV7-2 NA NA CASSPGGGRQGGQFF TGTGCCAGCAGCCCCGGGGGGGGCCGACAGGGAGGGCAGTTCTTC
TRBJ2-5 TRBV18 NA NA CASSPETKDVTQYF TGTGCCAGCTCACCAGAGACAAAAGACGTGACCCAGTACTTC
TRBJ2-1 TRBV4-3 NA few CASSQEASAFYNEQFF TGCGCCAGCAGCCAAGAAGCTAGCGCGTTCTACAATGAGCAGTTCTTC
TRBJ1-1 TRBV6-5 TRBD1 once CASTTKRQGYTEAFF TGTGCCAGCACCACCAAAAGACAGGGGTACACTGAAGCTTTCTTT
TRBJ2-7 TRBV6-6 TRBD2 NA CASTPGGRADYEQYF TGTGCCAGCACCCCCGGCGGGAGGGCCGACTACGAGCAGTACTTC
TRBJ1-2 TRBV7-2 NA NA CASSLAQGSGGYTF TGTGCCAGCAGCTTAGCCCAGGGGAGTGGTGGCTACACCTTC
TRBJ1-2 TRBV20-1 NA NA CSASQAKANYGYTF TGCAGTGCTAGTCAGGCCAAAGCTAACTATGGCTACACCTTC
TRBJ1-1 TRBV2 TRBD1 NA CASSQDRATEAFF TGTGCCAGCAGTCAAGACAGGGCTACTGAAGCTTTCTTT
TRBJ1-5 TRBV19 TRBD1 few CASSIGGTGGRQPQHF TGTGCCAGTAGTATAGGAGGGACAGGGGGGCGTCAGCCCCAGCATTTT
TRBJ1-5 TRBV27 NA NA CASSLFQGVNQPQHF TGTGCCAGCAGTTTATTTCAAGGAGTCAATCAGCCCCAGCATTTT
TRBJ2-2 TRBV4-2 TRBD1 NA CASSQRDRANTGELFF TGTGCCAGCAGCCAACGGGACAGAGCGAACACCGGGGAGCTGTTTTTT
TRBJ2-3 TRBV15 NA NA CATSREVASMSTDTQYF TGTGCCACCAGCAGAGAAGTGGCCAGTATGAGCACAGATACGCAGTATTTT
TRBJ2-7 TRBV6-2/TRBV6-3 TRBD2 once CASSYRGLAGGYEQYF TGTGCCAGCAGTTACCGCGGACTAGCGGGAGGCTACGAGCAGTACTTC
TRBJ2-7 TRBV7-8 TRBD2 NA CASSLPSASGYFFSYEQYF TGTGCCAGCAGCTTACCCTCCGCTAGCGGGTACTTTTTCTCCTACGAGCAGTACTTC
TRBJ2-1 TRBV5-1 TRBD2 NA CASSWETSGISSEQFF TGCGCCAGCAGCTGGGAGACTAGCGGGATTTCGAGTGAGCAGTTCTTC
TRBJ1-1 TRBV4-3 NA NA CASSQVRGNTEAFF TGCGCCAGCAGCCAAGTACGGGGGAACACTGAAGCTTTCTTT
TRBJ2-3 TRBV6-5 TRBD1 once CASSYSGTGVADTQYF TGTGCCAGCAGTTACTCAGGGACAGGGGTGGCAGATACGCAGTATTTT
TRBJ2-3 TRBV11-3 NA NA CASSPFGGRTTDTQYF TGTGCCAGCAGCCCTTTCGGGGGGCGGACCACAGATACGCAGTATTTT